The rows below give T cell receptor beta chains drawn from one sample of a study of shared clonotypes between healthy human individuals. The method was immunoSEQ multiplex PCR; TCRdb's version includes in-frame clones alone and lacks a portion of them. The top ten clones hold 24% of a sample with roughly 890,000 clones, 80% to 95% of them seen once. Sequencing was carried out using naive CD8+ T cells sorted from blood. These receptors came from a man aged 25-40 years in good health. Each CDR3 is given with its conserved first and last residue. A D gene is named only where the DNA matches it firmly. Where a row states a size, it is once, few, many or the class of an expanded clone; other rows omit it.

clone_size d_call j_call v_call cdr3_length cdr3_aa cdr3_nt
. TRBD2 TRBJ2-5 TRBV6-6 14 CASSTNGLAETQYF TGTGCCAGCAGTACAAACGGACTAGCGGAGACCCAGTACTTC
. . TRBJ2-7 TRBV13 14 CASSLGTSSYEQYF TGTGCCAGCAGCCTAGGGACCAGCTCCTACGAGCAGTACTTC
. . TRBJ2-1 TRBV5-1 14 CASSQLDGRNEQFF TGCGCCAGCAGCCAGCTGGACGGTCGGAATGAGCAGTTCTTC
. . TRBJ2-7 TRBV6-5 12 CASRTGGDEQYF TGTGCCAGTCGAACGGGGGGCGACGAGCAGTACTTC
. TRBD2 TRBJ2-1 TRBV7-8 16 CASSAELAGGDNEQFF TGTGCCAGCAGCGCGGAGCTAGCGGGAGGGGACAATGAGCAGTTCTTC
. TRBD2 TRBJ2-3 TRBV9 17 CASSVGSTSGPADTQYF TGTGCCAGCAGCGTAGGTTCAACTAGCGGGCCCGCAGATACGCAGTATTTT
once TRBD1 TRBJ2-7 TRBV15 15 CATSRDRTGPSEQYF TGTGCCACCAGCAGAGATCGGACAGGGCCCTCCGAGCAGTACTTC
. TRBD1 TRBJ2-3 TRBV14 20 CASSHRERDSVMRRPDTQYF TGTGCCAGCAGCCATAGAGAACGGGACAGCGTTATGCGGCGTCCGGATACGCAGTATTTT
. . TRBJ2-3 TRBV28 16 CASSFYPVEGEDTQYF TGTGCCAGCAGTTTTTATCCGGTGGAGGGAGAAGATACGCAGTATTTT
. . TRBJ1-4 TRBV7-9 14 CASSLKGRNEKLFF TGTGCCAGCAGCTTGAAAGGGAGAAATGAAAAACTGTTTTTT
. TRBD1 TRBJ1-2 TRBV27 15 CASSLSGRGRLGYTF TGTGCCAGCAGTTTGTCGGGCAGGGGGCGCCTAGGCTACACCTTC
. . TRBJ2-1 TRBV28 12 CASSRPYNEQFF TGTGCCAGCAGTAGACCTTACAATGAGCAGTTCTTC
. . TRBJ1-2 TRBV7-9 15 CASSPMGGAPSGYTF TGTGCCAGCAGCCCGATGGGGGGCGCTCCCTCGGGCTACACCTTC
. . TRBJ2-7 TRBV7-9 15 CASSFSRDRGYEQYF TGTGCCAGCAGCTTTAGTCGGGACCGGGGATACGAGCAGTACTTC
. . TRBJ2-2 TRBV29-1 12 CSVSLYTGELFF .
once TRBD2 TRBJ2-7 TRBV29-1 16 CSVTGTSGDPTYEQYF TGCAGCGTTACCGGGACTAGCGGGGACCCAACATACGAGCAGTACTTC
. TRBD1 TRBJ2-5 TRBV7-2 15 CASSLGDRDLGTQYF TGTGCCAGCAGCTTAGGGGACAGGGATCTTGGGACCCAGTACTTC
once . TRBJ2-7 TRBV2 16 CASREGVQGISYEQYF TGTGCCAGCAGAGAGGGGGTACAGGGAATTAGCTACGAGCAGTACTTC
. TRBD2 TRBJ2-1 TRBV27 16 CASSLSSGSIYNEQFF TGTGCCAGCAGTTTGAGTAGCGGGAGTATCTACAATGAGCAGTTCTTC
. . TRBJ2-7 TRBV28 14 CASSFRGFKYEQYF TGTGCCAGCAGTTTCCGGGGCTTTAAGTACGAGCAGTACTTC
. . TRBJ2-1 TRBV9 17 CASSVPSPGSSYNEQFF TGTGCCAGCAGCGTCCCCTCTCCGGGAAGCTCCTACAATGAGCAGTTCTTC
. . TRBJ2-7 TRBV29-1 15 CSVVLALRSSYEQYF TGCAGCGTTGTTCTAGCACTAAGAAGCTCCTACGAGCAGTACTTC
. . TRBJ2-1 TRBV27 16 CASSFGSLHSYNEQFF TGTGCCAGCAGTTTTGGATCCTTACACAGCTACAATGAGCAGTTCTTC
. . TRBJ2-7 TRBV7-2 12 CASSLAESEQYF TGTGCCAGCAGCTTAGCGGAATCAGAGCAGTACTTC
. TRBD2 TRBJ2-5 TRBV11-3 17 CASSSGTSGRARETQYF TGTGCCAGCAGCTCCGGGACTAGCGGGAGGGCCCGGGAGACCCAGTACTTC
. TRBD2 TRBJ2-1 TRBV2 13 CAIRGLADNEQFF TGTGCCATCCGGGGACTAGCGGACAATGAGCAGTTCTTC
. TRBD1 TRBJ2-7 TRBV18 16 CASSPQGIGTGDEQYF TGTGCCAGCTCACCACAGGGGATTGGGACAGGGGACGAGCAGTACTTC
. TRBD1 TRBJ2-5 TRBV19 15 CASTTGQAQGETQYF TGTGCCAGTACCACCGGACAGGCGCAGGGGGAGACCCAGTACTTC
. TRBD2 TRBJ2-1 TRBV29-1 16 CSVQGTSGSTYNEQFF TGCAGCGTCCAAGGGACTAGCGGGAGTACCTACAATGAGCAGTTCTTC
. . TRBJ2-7 TRBV11-2 14 CASSLVILGHEQYF TGTGCCAGCAGCTTAGTTATTCTGGGCCACGAGCAGTACTTC
. TRBD1 TRBJ2-1 TRBV4-1 16 CASSREQDRGLNEQFF TGCGCCAGCAGCCGCGAACAGGACAGGGGGTTGAATGAGCAGTTCTTC
. . TRBJ1-5 TRBV19 13 CASSSGRWQPQHF TGTGCCAGTAGTTCGGGGCGATGGCAGCCCCAGCATTTT
. . TRBJ1-2 TRBV5-6 16 CASSLGRRGLYYGYTF TGTGCCAGCAGCTTGGGGCGCAGGGGATTGTACTATGGCTACACCTTC
. TRBD1 TRBJ2-7 TRBV4-3 15 CASSQGRDRAYEQYF TGCGCCAGCAGCCAAGGCCGGGACAGGGCTTACGAGCAGTACTTC
. TRBD1 TRBJ2-5 TRBV4-1 13 CASSPGTAPTQYF TGCGCCAGCAGCCCCGGGACAGCCCCGACCCAGTACTTC
few . TRBJ2-7 TRBV29-1 13 CSVDRDGAYEQYF TGCAGCGTCGACCGGGACGGAGCCTACGAGCAGTACTTC
. TRBD1 TRBJ2-3 TRBV7-3 15 CASSLGDSRTDTQYF TGTGCCAGCAGCTTAGGGGACAGTCGCACAGATACGCAGTATTTT
. . TRBJ2-7 TRBV4-3 13 CASSKDQYYEQYF TGCGCCAGCAGCAAGGACCAATATTACGAGCAGTACTTC
. . TRBJ2-7 TRBV11-3 15 CASSLAQDGVYEQYF TGTGCCAGCAGCTTAGCCCAAGACGGGGTCTACGAGCAGTACTTC
. TRBD2 TRBJ2-1 TRBV27 13 CASSSGTVNEQFF TGTGCCAGCAGCAGCGGGACGGTCAATGAGCAGTTCTTC
once TRBD2 TRBJ2-7 TRBV4-1 16 CASSQEFSGRAREQYF TGCGCCAGCAGCCAAGAGTTCAGCGGGAGGGCTCGCGAGCAGTACTTC
. . TRBJ1-1 TRBV6-5 12 CASSPANTEAFF TGTGCCAGCAGCCCCGCGAACACTGAAGCTTTCTTT